Shown below are 25 T cell receptor beta chains from a single sample sequenced in a study of CD8 T cells in Susac syndrome. It was with random hexamers that roughly 0.5 to 1 ug RNA was reverse transcribed. A single record per CDR3 protein comes from TCRdb applying MiXCR to the immunoSEQ multiplex PCR reads. The sample lists around 180,000 distinct CDR3 sequences, roughly 95% occurring once. The sample comprised CD4+ T cells from PBMCs. The receptors were sampled from a human donor with multiple sclerosis.

This chain joins TRBV19 and TRBJ1-5; no clear D gene. The CDR3 consists of 12 residues. V lost 9 bases to trimming and J lost 3 bases, with 9 bases between them. Looked up from germline, CDR1 is LNHDA and CDR2 is SQIVND (reference sequence). The CDR3 here is CASGRPNQPQHF. CDR3 in DNA: TGTGCCAGCGGACGGCCCAATCAGCCCCAGCATTTT.

The chain joins TRBV2 to TRBJ2-5; TRBD1 aligns across 10 bases. The CDR3 is 15 amino acids. V was pared by 6 bases and J by 5 bases, with 9 bases of the junction left unmatched. Germline CDR1 SNHLY, CDR2 FYNNEI. CDR3 in amino acids: CASSRDRGIVETQYF. The CDR3 coding sequence is TGTGCCAGCAGCCGGGACAGGGGAATAGTGGAGACCCAGTACTTC.

The J gene is TRBJ1-5, the V gene TRBV4-3, with a weak D call TRBD1 (6 bases). Germline CDR1 reads LGHNA; CDR2 reads YSLEER. CDR3 length: 15 residues. Trimming left V 4 bases short and J 4 bases short, with 14 bases between. CDR3 protein: CASSRNAGANQPQHF. DNA of the CDR3: TGCGCCAGCAGCCGAAACGCGGGGGCGAATCAGCCCCAGCATTTT.

The chain joins TRBV7-9 to TRBJ2-2, with D perhaps TRBD1 (5 bases). The CDR3 covers 15 residues. Trimming left V 3 bases short and J 8 bases short, with 16 bases between. Germline V gives CDR1 SEHNR, CDR2 FQNEAQ (reference sequence). The CDR3 DNA reads TGTGCCAGCAGCTTGTACAGGATGAAATTGGGGGAGCTGTTTTTT. This translates into CASSLYRMKLGELFF.

The chain carries TRBV13 and TRBJ1-1; 8 nucleotides align to TRBD1. This CDR3 spans 16 amino acids. V gave up 3 bases and J gave up 1 base; unmatched junction bases: 7. Germline CDR1 PRHDT, CDR2 FYEKMQ (reference sequence). CDR3 amino acids: CASSFRQGLGNTEAFF. For the CDR3, the DNA is TGTGCCAGCAGCTTTAGACAGGGGTTAGGGAACACTGAAGCTTTCTTT.

The rearrangement links TRBV5-4 to TRBJ2-1, with D possibly TRBD1 on 6 matching bases. V was cut by 6 bases and J by 4 bases, with 14 bases left in between. The CDR3 runs to 14 residues. Germline CDR1 SGHNT, CDR2 YYREEE (reference sequence). The CDR3 DNA reads TGTGCCAGCACCCTTAGGGACAAATACAATGAGCAGTTCTTC. Translating gives CASTLRDKYNEQFF.

This clonotype has a single count. In DNA form, the CDR3 reads TGTGCCACCAGCAGGGGACTCACAGGGGGACCGGACCATGAGCAGTTCTTC. Translating it yields CATSRGLTGGPDHEQFF. The chain joins TRBV15 to TRBJ2-1, with TRBD1 identical over 8 bases. V shed 3 bases and J 8 bases; nucleotides not matched to a gene: 15. CDR3 length: 17 amino acids. Per germline, CDR1 LNHNV and CDR2 YYDKDF (reference sequence).

This chain joins TRBV5-1 and TRBJ2-5, with 7 nucleotides matching TRBD1. The CDR3 length is 16 residues. Looked up from germline, CDR1 is SGHRS and CDR2 is YFSETQ. The ends lost 2 bases at V and 0 bases at J; junction bases unmatched: 7. CDR3: CASSLGDRPNQETQYF. In DNA form, the CDR3 reads TGCGCCAGCAGCTTAGGGGACAGACCAAACCAAGAGACCCAGTACTTC.

This clonotype turned up a few times. This chain links TRBV28 with TRBJ2-2; D is possibly TRBD2 (5 bases). The CDR3 has 13 residues. Trimming removed 3 bases at V and 5 bases at J, with 7 bases between. Germline V gives CDR1 MDHEN, CDR2 SYDVKM. The CDR3 spells CASSFSGTGELFF. CDR3 bases: TGTGCCAGCAGTTTTTCGGGGACCGGGGAGCTGTTTTTT.

The J gene is TRBJ2-1, the V gene TRBV19, with TRBD1 as a possible D gene (6 bases). Germline V gene sequence: CDR1 LNHDA, CDR2 SQIVND (reference sequence). Trimming stripped 3 bases from V and 8 bases from J, with 14 bases between. The CDR3 has 14 amino acids. Written as DNA, the CDR3 is TGTGCCAGTAGTATCGGGACAAGGGTACATGAGCAGTTCTTC. It codes for CASSIGTRVHEQFF.

This clonotype was observed a handful of times. The V and J genes are TRBV7-9 and TRBJ2-3; no firm D call. Trimming stripped 5 bases from V and 0 bases from J, with 3 bases between. The CDR3 totals 12 residues. The germline V gene encodes CDR1 SEHNR and CDR2 FQNEAQ (reference sequence). The CDR3 region is CASSASTDTQYF. The DNA of the CDR3 is TGTGCCAGCAGCGCTAGCACAGATACGCAGTATTTT.

V is TRBV6-6 and J is TRBJ2-7; 7 bases agree with TRBD1. CDR1 is MNHNY and CDR2 is SVGAGI in the germline V gene (reference sequence). With V trimmed by 5 bases and J by 7 bases, 11 bases remained unmatched. This CDR3 is built from 14 residues. This chain's CDR3 is CASSTTTGLEEQYF. DNA of the CDR3: TGTGCCAGCAGTACCACGACAGGGTTGGAGGAGCAGTACTTC.

The chain combines TRBV13 with TRBJ2-7; D is unclear. The CDR3 has 14 residues. Between the trimmed V and J ends, which lost 0 bases and 2 bases, there was a span of 8 bases. From germline, CDR1 is PRHDT and CDR2 FYEKMQ (reference sequence). CDR3 residues: CASSLGWNTYEQYF. The CDR3 nucleotides are TGTGCCAGCAGCTTAGGGTGGAATACCTACGAGCAGTACTTC.

The chain carries TRBV7-2 and TRBJ2-7; 9 nucleotides align to TRBD2. The CDR3 has 16 amino acids. With V trimmed by 1 base and J by 2 bases, 6 bases remained unmatched. The V gene's germline CDR1 is SGHTA and CDR2 FQGNSA. The chain's CDR3 is CASSLGYLAGTYEQYF. CDR3 DNA: TGTGCCAGCAGCTTAGGGTATCTAGCGGGAACCTACGAGCAGTACTTC.

This chain connects TRBV24-1 to TRBJ2-7; D ambiguous. V dropped 1 base and J dropped 3 bases, with 0 bases sitting between them. This CDR3 is 11 amino acids long. Germline V gene sequence: CDR1 KGHDR, CDR2 SFDVKD. CDR3 DNA: TGTGCCACCAGTGATTTCTACGAGCAGTACTTC. Translation gives CATSDFYEQYF.

This clonotype was observed a handful of times. This chain uses TRBV24-1 with TRBJ2-3; tentatively, D is TRBD2 (6 bases). CDR3 length: 14 amino acids. Trimming cost V 5 bases and J 2 bases, with 10 bases left between them. In germline, CDR1 is KGHDR, CDR2 SFDVKD. This chain's CDR3 is CATSGWRDTDTQYF. For the CDR3, the DNA is TGTGCCACCAGTGGATGGAGGGACACAGATACGCAGTATTTT.

The V and J genes are TRBV7-2 and TRBJ2-3, with a tentative D call TRBD1 (6 bases). Germline V CDR1 and CDR2: SGHTA, FQGNSA. Trimming pared 4 bases from V and 4 bases from J, leaving 15 bases between. The CDR3 has 15 amino acids. For the CDR3, the DNA is TGTGCCAGCAGCTCGGTGGGCAGGGGTCCAGATACGCAGTATTTT. Its translation is CASSSVGRGPDTQYF.

The V call is TRBV29-1, the J call TRBJ2-3, with D unclear. Germline assignment: CDR1 SQVTM and CDR2 ANQGSEA. Trimming pared 6 bases from V and 3 bases from J, leaving 10 bases between. The CDR3 has 12 residues. The CDR3 nucleotides read TGCAGCGTGACCGGATGGACAGATACGCAGTATTTT. Translating gives CSVTGWTDTQYF.

The table lists this clonotype with a few counts. The chain is built from TRBV12-3 or TRBV12-4 and TRBJ1-6; D is unresolved. V gave up 0 bases and J gave up 7 bases, with 1 base separating them. This CDR3 spans 12 amino acids. For the CDR3, the DNA is TGTGCCAGCAGTTTAGCCAATTCACCCCTCCACTTT. As protein: CASSLANSPLHF.

This chain links TRBV15 with TRBJ2-1; D is possibly TRBD2 (5 bases). The CDR3 length is 13 residues. Trimming cost V 3 bases and J 9 bases, with 12 bases left between them. CDR1 and CDR2 from the germline V gene are LNHNV and YYDKDF (reference sequence). CDR3 in DNA: TGTGCCACCAGCAGCTCCATCCGGGGTGAGCAGTTCTTC. Translated, it gives CATSSSIRGEQFF.

The chain couples TRBV12-3 or TRBV12-4 to TRBJ1-5, with 8 bases fitting TRBD1. This CDR3 contains 14 residues. With 4 bases clipped from V and 6 bases from J, the junction kept 5 bases outside the gene matches. DNA for the CDR3: TGTGCCAGCAGTTCGGACAGGGTACTTCAGCCCCAGCATTTT. Translating gives CASSSDRVLQPQHF.

The chain combines TRBV7-9 with TRBJ2-3, with 10 bases that match TRBD2. Germline CDR1 is SEHNR and CDR2 is FQNEAQ (reference sequence). This CDR3 has 17 residues. V lost 3 bases and J lost 0; bases outside the gene matches: 6. The chain's CDR3 is CASSFQRGGASTDTQYF. In DNA, the CDR3 is TGTGCCAGCAGCTTCCAGCGGGGGGGCGCTAGCACAGATACGCAGTATTTT.

The table lists this clonotype with a count of one. The chain carries TRBV6-2 or TRBV6-3 and TRBJ2-7; unclear D gene. Looked up from germline, CDR1 is MNHEY and CDR2 is SVGEGT. Trimming removed 2 bases at V and 7 bases at J, with 18 bases between. The CDR3 runs 15 residues. In DNA, the CDR3 is TGTGCCAGCAGTTACCCCCTGGGCAGGTCGTTGGAGCAGTACTTC. Amino acid sequence: CASSYPLGRSLEQYF.

V and J are TRBV2 and TRBJ1-4; D gene ambiguous. Germline V CDR1 and CDR2: SNHLY, FYNNEI. The CDR3 extends over 14 amino acids. Trimming removed 8 bases from V and 6 bases from J, with 16 bases in between. The CDR3 DNA sequence: TGTGCCAGCGCCTCAGGACGCGGGCATGAAAAACTGTTTTTT. Translated, it gives CASASGRGHEKLFF.

The chain carries TRBV28 and TRBJ2-7; D may be TRBD1 (6 bases). Looked up from germline, CDR1 is MDHEN and CDR2 is SYDVKM. Trimming took 10 bases from V and 2 from J, leaving 18 bases between them. CDR3 length: 14 residues. CDR3 sequence reads: CATSGAPDPYEQYF. The CDR3, as DNA: TGTGCCACCTCAGGGGCCCCAGACCCCTACGAGCAGTACTTC.